This T cell receptor (beta chain) was observed in a study of response to subunit inactivated influenza vaccine. The study's findings and limits: Only a handful of new T cells, the authors suggested, are recruited with each seasonal influenza vaccination.

TCRdb passed the RT-PCR reads through MiXCR, listing each CDR3 protein once. The sample records hundreds of thousands of distinct CDR3 sequences, approximately 7.7% being singletons. This clonotype was recorded a few times. The antigen remains undetermined. The origin of this receptor is a man in his fifties or sixties who received an inactivated influenza vaccine. Sample: PBMCs from blood, taken less than 30 months after vaccination.

CDR3 region: CAISELAGDYNEQFF. CDR3 bases: TGTGCCATCAGTGAGCTAGCGGGGGACTACAATGAGCAGTTCTTC. This sequence joins TRBV10-3 and TRBJ2-1; TRBD2 agrees at 10 bases. Germline V gene data show CDR1 as ENHRY and CDR2 as SYGVKD. The CDR3 totals 15 residues. J gave up 3 bases and V 2 bases, and 1 base lay outside the gene matches.